Each of the 21 T cell receptor beta chains below was sequenced from the same sample in a study of blood T cell repertoires in COVID-19. Generated by immunoSEQ multiplex PCR, the TCRdb table keeps only in-frame clones and is missing some. The table shows tens of thousands of clones, with approximately 90% occurring only once. The source material was peripheral blood. These receptors came from a man aged 35 to 55 with COVID-19, enrolled during active disease.

This sequence joins TRBV5-1 and TRBJ2-5; the D gene is possibly TRBD1 (6 bases). From germline, CDR1 is SGHRS and CDR2 YFSETQ. This CDR3 is 14 amino acids long. Trimming stripped 4 bases from V and 4 bases from J, with 14 bases between. The CDR3 is CASSPGQILETQYF. As DNA, the CDR3 is TGCGCCAGCAGCCCCGGACAGATTCTAGAGACCCAGTACTTC.

This clone is labeled as medium-sized. The chain is built from TRBV18 and TRBJ2-3, with a possible D match to TRBD1 (6 bases). This CDR3 is 13 amino acids long. Germline CDR1 KGHSH, CDR2 LQKENI. Trimming cost V 2 bases and J 5 bases, with 8 bases left between them. CDR3 DNA sequence: TGTGCCAGCTCACCAATCAGGGGAGATACGCAGTATTTT. Translating gives CASSPIRGDTQYF.

The rearrangement joins TRBV7-8 to TRBJ1-2; no reliable D call. This CDR3 is 14 amino acids long. Trimming took off 5 bases at V and 5 bases at J, with 15 bases between the two ends. Germline V gene sequence: CDR1 SGHVS, CDR2 FQNEAQ. CDR3 sequence: CASSRSTSLYGYTF. For the CDR3, the DNA is TGTGCCAGCAGCAGATCGACTTCACTGTATGGCTACACCTTC.

The chain couples TRBV5-1 to TRBJ2-3; D might be TRBD2 (6 bases). The V end was cut by 4 bases, the J end by 2 bases, with 11 bases between. The length of the CDR3 is 14 residues. CDR1 and CDR2 from the germline V gene are SGHRS and YFSETQ. CDR3 sequence reads: CASSRGTDTDTQYF. DNA for the CDR3: TGCGCCAGCAGCCGGGGGACGGACACAGATACGCAGTATTTT.

This clone was seen a single time. The rearrangement uses TRBV6-5 and TRBJ2-1; 11 bases match TRBD2. Germline lookup yields CDR1 MNHEY and CDR2 SVGAGI. The junction had 11 bases not matched to a gene; V was cut back by 10 bases and J by 6 bases. This CDR3 has 15 residues. The CDR3 DNA sequence: TGTGCCACTAGCCATAGCGGGGGGGCAGGCAATGAGCAGTTCTTC. Its translation: CATSHSGGAGNEQFF.

This clone was picked up one time. The CDR3 loop is CASSPSHPGSLSYEQYF. The CDR3 DNA reads as TGTGCCAGCAGCCCCTCCCACCCAGGTTCCCTCTCCTACGAGCAGTACTTC. The rearrangement joins TRBV27 to TRBJ2-7, with D unresolved. V was trimmed by 6 bases and J by 0 bases, leaving 21 bases between them. The V gene's germline CDR1 is MNHEY and CDR2 SMNVEV (reference sequence). The CDR3 length is 17 residues.

This chain links TRBV3-1 (or the pseudogene TRBV3-2) with TRBJ1-2; no definite D call. There are 13 residues in the CDR3. The germline CDR1 and CDR2 sequences are LGHDT and YNNKEL (reference sequence). Trimming pared 1 base from V and 5 bases from J, leaving 8 bases between. CDR3 sequence reads: CASSQGRGYGYTF. The CDR3 DNA reads as TGTGCCAGCAGCCAAGGCAGAGGATATGGCTACACCTTC.

This clone was observed once. The chain carries TRBV29-1 and TRBJ1-1; D perhaps matches TRBD1 (5 bases). The CDR3 is made up of 15 amino acids. The V end was cut by 6 bases, the J end by 10 bases, with 27 bases between. CDR1 is SQVTM and CDR2 is ANQGSEA in the germline V gene. CDR3 coding DNA: TGCAGCGTCGGCTCCAGGGTATCGTCGGCACTCGGAGCTTTCTTT. This translates into CSVGSRVSSALGAFF.

V usage is TRBV19 and J usage is TRBJ2-3; perhaps TRBD2 as D (6 bases). Germline V gene lookup returns CDR1 LNHDA and CDR2 SQIVND (reference sequence). This CDR3 region has 15 residues. V shed 3 bases and J shed 5 bases, with 15 bases lying between them. The CDR3 DNA follows: TGTGCCAGTAGTATCCGACGGGAGCAGGGAGATACGCAGTATTTT. Encoded protein: CASSIRREQGDTQYF.

The rearrangement links TRBV6-5 to TRBJ1-3; D unclear. The CDR3 covers 13 residues. Germline V gene sequence: CDR1 MNHEY, CDR2 SVGAGI. Deletions cut 5 bases from V and 4 bases from J, with 9 bases between. CDR3 loop: CASSPTGGNTIYF. In nucleotides, the CDR3 is TGTGCCAGCAGTCCAACCGGGGGAAACACCATATATTTT.

V usage is TRBV5-4 and J usage is TRBJ2-1, with 7 bases matching TRBD2. Looked up from germline, CDR1 is SGHNT and CDR2 is YYREEE (reference sequence). The CDR3 loop spans 16 amino acids. The junction had 15 bases not matched to a gene; V was cut back by 5 bases and J by 7 bases. The CDR3 DNA reads TGTGCCAGCAGTTCTATTGCTGGACTAGGGTCAAATGAGCAGTTCTTC. It specifies CASSSIAGLGSNEQFF.

The rearrangement joins TRBV18 to TRBJ2-5, with D perhaps matching TRBD2 (6 bases). The germline CDR1 and CDR2 sequences are KGHSH and LQKENI. With 2 bases removed from V and 1 base from J, the gap between germline ends came to 17 bases. The CDR3 loop spans 17 amino acids. CDR3 protein: CASSPRVGGDGQETQYF. CDR3 DNA sequence: TGTGCCAGCTCACCAAGGGTCGGAGGGGATGGCCAAGAGACCCAGTACTTC.

V is TRBV15 and J is TRBJ2-7; D uncertain. V dropped 0 bases and J dropped 4 bases, with 13 bases sitting between them. Germline V gene lookup returns CDR1 LNHNV and CDR2 YYDKDF (reference sequence). This CDR3 spans 15 amino acids. The CDR3 reads CATSRDSSQIYEQYF. The CDR3 DNA follows: TGTGCCACCAGCAGAGATAGTAGCCAGATATACGAGCAGTACTTC.

V gene TRBV11-2 combines with J gene TRBJ1-1; 8 nucleotides line up with TRBD1. The CDR3 has 12 residues. CDR1 and CDR2 (germline): SGHAT, FQNNGV. Trimming at V came to 5 bases and at J to 7 bases, leaving 3 bases not matched to a gene. In nucleotides, the CDR3 is TGTGCCAGCAGCCATGGGACAGGTGAAGCTTTCTTT. It yields the protein CASSHGTGEAFF.

V gene TRBV29-1 combines with J gene TRBJ1-4, with TRBD1 matching 9 bases. The CDR3 totals 14 residues. Per the germline V gene, CDR1 is SQVTM and CDR2 is ANQGSEA. The J segment lost 5 bases and the V segment lost 7 bases, leaving 8 bases of the junction unmatched. CDR3 sequence (DNA): TGCAGCGCCCTACAGGGGGCCGGGAATGAAAAACTGTTTTTT. Translation: CSALQGAGNEKLFF.

The V call is TRBV5-1, the J call TRBJ2-2; D is ambiguous. The CDR3 extends over 15 amino acids. Germline V gives CDR1 SGHRS, CDR2 YFSETQ. Trimming shortened V by 2 bases and J by 4 bases, and 12 bases separated the two germline ends. CDR3: CASSLPQVSTGELFF. As DNA, the CDR3 is TGCGCCAGCAGCTTACCTCAGGTTTCCACCGGGGAGCTGTTTTTT.

V gene TRBV7-2 combines with J gene TRBJ2-2, with D hard to call. Germline V gene sequence: CDR1 SGHTA, CDR2 FQGNSA. This CDR3 is built from 15 residues. Trimming removed 5 bases from V and 4 bases from J, with 14 bases in between. As DNA, the CDR3 is TGTGCCAGCAGCCCCGAAGAAACTATCACCGGGGAGCTGTTTTTT. Amino acid sequence: CASSPEETITGELFF.

The chain employs TRBV11-2 and TRBJ2-2, with a possible D match to TRBD1 (5 bases). The CDR3 extends over 13 amino acids. V lost 2 bases to trimming and J lost 5 bases, with 6 bases between them. The germline V gene has CDR1 SGHAT and CDR2 FQNNGV. The CDR3 nucleotides read TGTGCCAGCAGCTTAAGGGGAACCGGGGAGCTGTTTTTT. Its protein product is CASSLRGTGELFF.

The J gene is TRBJ1-1, the V gene TRBV10-3; TRBD1 matches at 10 bases. The CDR3 spans 16 residues. V shed 1 base, J shed 2 bases, and the junction held 4 bases outside the gene matches. Germline values: CDR1 ENHRY, CDR2 SYGVKD. CDR3 sequence: CAISEYQTGGNTEAFF. Here the CDR3 DNA reads TGTGCCATCAGTGAGTACCAGACAGGGGGCAACACTGAAGCTTTCTTT.

The chain combines TRBV27 with TRBJ2-7; D is perhaps TRBD2 (5 bases). The ends were cut back, 5 bases at V and 3 bases at J, with 20 bases in the middle. This CDR3 comprises 16 residues. Germline V lookup: CDR1 MNHEY, CDR2 SMNVEV (reference sequence). The CDR3 DNA sequence: TGTGCCAGCAGTCCCCGGGGTGGGGTCTTTCACTACGAGCAGTACTTC. Translating it yields CASSPRGGVFHYEQYF.

The table lists this clone with a count of one. The chain joins TRBV14 to TRBJ2-3, with 8 bases that match TRBD2. V trimming: 2 bases; J trimming: 0 bases; junction bases outside the gene matches: 4. The germline V gene has CDR1 SGHDN and CDR2 FVKESK. The CDR3 consists of 16 residues. Written as DNA, the CDR3 is TGTGCCAGCAGCCAACGTTTAGCGGGAAGCACAGATACGCAGTATTTT. Encoded protein: CASSQRLAGSTDTQYF.